These 18 T cell receptor beta chains were sequenced from one sample in a study of early T cells in non-severe SARS-CoV-2 infection. TCRdb reprocessed the 5' RACE reads with MiXCR, giving one entry per CDR3 protein. Of 30,000 to 40,000 distinct CDR3 sequences in the sample, approximately 5% were seen once. Material for sequencing was whole blood. These receptors originate from an adult who was a healthcare worker with PCR-confirmed SARS-CoV-2 infection or an uninfected control (not recorded which).

With respect to this clonotype: A much larger clonotype is one base distant, so this may be a read error. The genes are TRBV9 and TRBJ2-1; D not resolved. Germline V gene sequence: CDR1 SGDLS, CDR2 YYNGEE. The length of the CDR3 is 17 residues. Trimming cost V 3 bases and J 6 bases, with 22 bases left between them. CDR3 coding DNA: TGTGCCAGCAGCGCAACCTTCGGGTTCTTAAAGCTCAATGAGCAGTTCTTC. This gives the protein CASSATFGFLKLNEQFF.

This clonotype was counted a few times. This chain joins TRBV3-1 and TRBJ2-5; no clear D gene. Germline V lookup: CDR1 LGHDT, CDR2 YNNKEL (reference sequence). The V and J ends lost 2 bases and 2 bases respectively, with 12 bases between them. The CDR3 totals 15 residues. CDR3 loop: CASSQRTKTQETQYF. For the CDR3, the DNA is TGTGCCAGCAGCCAACGGACCAAGACACAAGAGACCCAGTACTTC.

This clonotype was seen only a few times. The J gene is TRBJ2-7, the V gene TRBV28, with TRBD2 matching 7 bases. Germline CDR1 reads MDHEN; CDR2 reads SYDVKM. The junction had 6 bases not matched to a gene; V was cut back by 4 bases and J by 0 bases. The CDR3 covers 15 residues. CDR3 coding DNA: TGTGCCAGCAGTTATAGCGGGTTCAGCTCCTACGAGCAGTACTTC. It specifies CASSYSGFSSYEQYF.

The V and J genes are TRBV11-2 and TRBJ2-7, with TRBD1 identical over 7 bases. V was clipped by 2 bases and J by 5 bases; unmatched bases: 3. CDR1 is SGHAT and CDR2 is FQNNGV in the germline V gene. The CDR3 is 13 residues long. Here the CDR3 DNA reads TGTGCCAGCAGCTTACCAGGGGGTAACGAGCAGTACTTC. Translation: CASSLPGGNEQYF.

This clonotype was counted ten times or more. V gene TRBV5-1 combines with J gene TRBJ2-7; 8 bases map to TRBD1. J gave up 3 bases and V 0 bases, and 5 bases lay outside the gene matches. The CDR3 runs 15 residues. Germline V CDR1 and CDR2: SGHRS, YFSETQ. The CDR3 spells CASSLGGQGIYEQYF. In DNA form, the CDR3 reads TGCGCCAGCAGCTTGGGTGGACAGGGTATCTACGAGCAGTACTTC.

This clonotype appeared many times. This chain connects TRBV18 to TRBJ1-1, with D maybe TRBD1 (5 bases). The germline V and J ends were trimmed by 3 bases and 8 bases, with 13 bases remaining between them. Germline V gene data show CDR1 as KGHSH and CDR2 as LQKENI. This CDR3 spans 13 amino acids. CDR3 coding DNA: TGTGCCAGCTCACCCTTCAGTAACAGGGAAGCTTTCTTT. Its translation is CASSPFSNREAFF. Based on the CDR3 plus reference TRBV18 and TRBJ1-1, the full variable domain is NAGVMQNPRHLVRRRGQEARLRCSPMKGHSHVYWYRQLPEEGLKFMVYLQKENIIDESGMPKERFSAEFPKEGPSILRIQQVVRGDSAAYFCASSPFSNREAFFGQGTRLTVV.

This clonotype was counted a few times. The chain recombines TRBV30 with TRBJ2-1, with D uncertain. There are 10 residues in the CDR3. Trimming stripped 7 bases from V and 10 bases from J, with 11 bases between. Germline CDR1 reads GTSNPN; CDR2 reads SVGIG (reference sequence). The CDR3 here is CASGRVEQFF. The DNA for the CDR3 is TGTGCCTCCGGCCGGGTGGAGCAGTTCTTC.

This clonotype has a count of ten or more. In nucleotides, the CDR3 is TGCAGTGCCAGCGACGGGACAGTGAATCAGCCCCAGCATTTT. This sequence encodes CSASDGTVNQPQHF. This chain joins TRBV20-1 and TRBJ1-5; TRBD1 matches at 7 bases. CDR3 length: 14 residues. V was pared by 6 bases and J by 4 bases, with 9 bases of the junction left unmatched. Germline CDR1 is DFQATT and CDR2 is SNEGSKA (reference sequence).

This clonotype was seen at least ten times. The V call is TRBV7-2, the J call TRBJ1-1; the D gene is possibly TRBD1 (5 bases). This CDR3 spans 15 amino acids. Between the trimmed V and J ends, which lost 2 bases and 5 bases, there was a span of 15 bases. Germline-derived CDR1 and CDR2 are SGHTA and FQGNSA. CDR3 sequence reads: CASSLSLQGWTEAFF. The DNA of the CDR3 is TGTGCCAGCAGCTTAAGCCTTCAGGGTTGGACTGAAGCTTTCTTT.

This clonotype was observed a few times. The chain has TRBV21-1 and TRBJ2-1; the table assigns TRBD2, which was not confirmed against the DNA. TRBV21-1 counts as a pseudogene. The CDR3 is 15 residues long. For the CDR3, the DNA is TGTGCCAGCAGCAAGGGACTAGCGAGGGACAATGAGCAGTTCTTC. Its protein product is CASSKGLARDNEQFF.

A word on this clonotype: It may be a read error: a sequence one base away is much more abundant. The V gene is TRBV2, the J gene TRBJ2-1; a possible D gene is TRBD2 (6 bases). The CDR3 covers 15 residues. The V and J ends lost 6 bases and 4 bases respectively, with 16 bases between them. Per germline, CDR1 SNHLY and CDR2 FYNNEI. The CDR3 coding sequence is TGTGCCAGCAGGCCCGGGACTGGCGGTTACAATGAGCAGTTCTTC. The encoded protein is CASRPGTGGYNEQFF.

This clonotype has ten or more counts. This sequence joins TRBV28 and TRBJ1-6; D might be TRBD1 (5 bases). The CDR3 covers 14 residues. The V gene's germline CDR1 is MDHEN and CDR2 SYDVKM. With 5 bases removed from V and 6 bases from J, the gap between germline ends came to 11 bases. The CDR3, as DNA: TGTGCCAGCAGTCGGGACGGGATTAATTCACCCCTCCACTTT. It translates to CASSRDGINSPLHF. Complete variable domain (other parts from reference TRBV28 and TRBJ1-6): DVKVTQSSRYLVKRTGEKVFLECVQDMDHENMFWYRQDPGLGLRLIYFSYDVKMKEKGDIPEGYSVSREKKERFSLILESASTNQTSMYLCASSRDGINSPLHFGNGTRLTVT.

V usage is TRBV3-1 and J usage is TRBJ1-1; no definite D call. The CDR3 contains 12 residues. The V gene lost 1 base and the J gene lost 7 bases, with 7 bases spanning the gap. CDR1 LGHDT and CDR2 YNNKEL come from the germline V gene (reference sequence). CDR3 nucleotides: TGTGCCAGCAGCCAAGCGCTGGGTGAAGCTTTCTTT. It is translated as CASSQALGEAFF.

The chain links TRBV7-9 to TRBJ1-6; D is uncertain. In germline, CDR1 is SEHNR, CDR2 FQNEAQ (reference sequence). V was trimmed by 1 base and J by 9 bases, leaving 22 bases between them. The CDR3 contains 18 residues. This CDR3 reads CASSLDGNDWGSSSPLHF. The CDR3 nucleotides are TGTGCCAGCAGCTTAGATGGCAACGACTGGGGATCTAGTTCACCCCTCCACTTT.

In this sample, this clonotype turned up many times. This sequence joins TRBV29-1 and TRBJ1-1; possible D gene TRBD1, 5 bases. CDR3 length: 13 residues. The germline V gene has CDR1 SQVTM and CDR2 ANQGSEA. Trimming stripped 2 bases from V and 5 bases from J, with 12 bases between. CDR3 in amino acids: CSVESGGRTEAFF. As DNA, the CDR3 is TGCAGCGTTGAATCCGGGGGACGAACTGAAGCTTTCTTT.

The V call is TRBV11-2, the J call TRBJ2-1; 7 bases fit TRBD2. The CDR3 totals 15 residues. Germline CDR1 SGHAT, CDR2 FQNNGV. After removal of 7 bases from V and 4 bases from J, the junction contained 10 bases not matched to a gene. The CDR3 reads CASTIDRTRYNEQFF. Written as DNA, the CDR3 is TGTGCCAGCACCATTGACCGGACTAGGTACAATGAGCAGTTCTTC.

This clonotype has at least ten counts. The V gene is TRBV15, the J gene TRBJ1-6; D not resolved. CDR1 is LNHNV, CDR2 YYDKDF, per germline (reference sequence). The CDR3 is 12 amino acids. Trimming removed 0 bases from V and 6 bases from J, with 0 bases in between. The CDR3 nucleotides read TGTGCCACCAGCAGAGATAATTCACCCCTCCACTTT. Residues: CATSRDNSPLHF.

This clonotype was seen a handful of times. CDR3 in DNA: TGTGCCAGCAGCTTCGGCGGCATCTCTGGGGCCAACGTCCTGACTTTC. Translating it yields CASSFGGISGANVLTF. This chain connects TRBV7-8 to TRBJ2-6; D not resolved. The CDR3 totals 16 residues. V lost 3 bases to trimming and J lost 0 bases, with 9 bases between them. Per the germline V gene, CDR1 is SGHVS and CDR2 is FQNEAQ.